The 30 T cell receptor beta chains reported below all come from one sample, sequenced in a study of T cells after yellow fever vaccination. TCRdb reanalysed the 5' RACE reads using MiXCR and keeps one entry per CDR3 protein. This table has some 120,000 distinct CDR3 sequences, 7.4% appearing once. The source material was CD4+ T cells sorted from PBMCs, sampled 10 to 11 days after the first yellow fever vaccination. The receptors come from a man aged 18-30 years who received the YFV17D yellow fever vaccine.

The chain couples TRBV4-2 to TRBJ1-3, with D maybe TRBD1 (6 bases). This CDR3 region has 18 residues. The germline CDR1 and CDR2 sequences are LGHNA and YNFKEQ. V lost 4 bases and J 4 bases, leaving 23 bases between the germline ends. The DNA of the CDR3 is TGTGCCAGCAGCCTAAGGGGGAACGAAGTCTCGGAGGGAAACACCATATATTTT. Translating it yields CASSLRGNEVSEGNTIYF.

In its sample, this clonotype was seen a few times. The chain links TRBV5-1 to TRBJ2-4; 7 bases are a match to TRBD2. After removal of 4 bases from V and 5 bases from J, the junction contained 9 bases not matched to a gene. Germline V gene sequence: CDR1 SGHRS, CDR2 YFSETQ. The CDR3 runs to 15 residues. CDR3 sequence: CASSPGGSAENIQYF. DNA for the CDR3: TGCGCCAGCAGCCCCGGCGGGAGTGCCGAAAACATTCAGTACTTC.

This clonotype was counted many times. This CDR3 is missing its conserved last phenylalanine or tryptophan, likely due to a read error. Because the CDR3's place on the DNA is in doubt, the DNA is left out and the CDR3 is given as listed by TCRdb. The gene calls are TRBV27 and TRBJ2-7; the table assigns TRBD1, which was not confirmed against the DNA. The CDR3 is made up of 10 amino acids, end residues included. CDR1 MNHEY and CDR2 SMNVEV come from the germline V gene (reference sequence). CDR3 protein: CASSSRGYPL.

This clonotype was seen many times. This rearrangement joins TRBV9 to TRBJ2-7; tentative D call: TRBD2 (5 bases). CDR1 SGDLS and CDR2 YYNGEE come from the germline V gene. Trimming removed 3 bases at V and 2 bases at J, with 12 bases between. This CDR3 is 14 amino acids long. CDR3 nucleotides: TGTGCCAGCAGCGGCGGGCACAGAGCCTACGAGCAGTACTTC. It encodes CASSGGHRAYEQYF.

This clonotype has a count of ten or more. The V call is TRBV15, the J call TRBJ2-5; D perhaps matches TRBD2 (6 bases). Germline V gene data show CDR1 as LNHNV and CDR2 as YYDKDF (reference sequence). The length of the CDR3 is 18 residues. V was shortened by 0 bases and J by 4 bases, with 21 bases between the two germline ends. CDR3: CATSREVSRWGVPETQYF. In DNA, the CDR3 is TGTGCCACCAGCAGAGAGGTATCGAGATGGGGGGTCCCAGAGACCCAGTACTTC.

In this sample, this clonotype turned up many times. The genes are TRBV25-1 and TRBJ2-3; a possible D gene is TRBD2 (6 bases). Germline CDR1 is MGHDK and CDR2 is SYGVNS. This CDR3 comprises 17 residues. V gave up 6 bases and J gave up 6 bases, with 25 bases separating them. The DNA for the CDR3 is TGTGCCAGCAGCCCCGGGACTCATATGGGGTTTGGTGATACGCAGTATTTT. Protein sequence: CASSPGTHMGFGDTQYF. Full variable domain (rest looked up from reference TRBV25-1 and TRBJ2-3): EADIYQTPRYLVIGTGKKITLECSQTMGHDKMYWYQQDPGMELHLIHYSYGVNSTEKGDLSSESTVSRIRTEHFPLTLESARPSHTSQYLCASSPGTHMGFGDTQYFGPGTRLTVL.

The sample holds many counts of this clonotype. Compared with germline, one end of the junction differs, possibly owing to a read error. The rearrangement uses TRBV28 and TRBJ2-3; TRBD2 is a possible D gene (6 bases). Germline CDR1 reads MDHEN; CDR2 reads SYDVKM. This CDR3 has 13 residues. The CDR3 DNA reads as TGTGCCAGCAGTTTCACTAGCAGAGATACGCAGTATTTT. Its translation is CASSFTSRDTQYF.

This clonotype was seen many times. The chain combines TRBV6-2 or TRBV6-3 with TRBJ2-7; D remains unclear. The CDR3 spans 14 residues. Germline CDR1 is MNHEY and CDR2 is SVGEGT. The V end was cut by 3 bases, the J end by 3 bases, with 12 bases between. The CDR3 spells CASSYLGIVYEQYF. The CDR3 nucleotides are TGTGCCAGCAGTTATCTGGGCATCGTCTACGAGCAGTACTTC.

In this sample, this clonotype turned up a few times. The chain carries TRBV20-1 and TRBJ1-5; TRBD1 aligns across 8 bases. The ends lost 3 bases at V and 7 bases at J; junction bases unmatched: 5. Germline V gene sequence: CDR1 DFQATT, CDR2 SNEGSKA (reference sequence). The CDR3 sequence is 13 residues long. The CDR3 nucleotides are TGCAGTGCTAGGACAGGGGTTGGACAGCCCCAGCATTTT. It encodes CSARTGVGQPQHF.

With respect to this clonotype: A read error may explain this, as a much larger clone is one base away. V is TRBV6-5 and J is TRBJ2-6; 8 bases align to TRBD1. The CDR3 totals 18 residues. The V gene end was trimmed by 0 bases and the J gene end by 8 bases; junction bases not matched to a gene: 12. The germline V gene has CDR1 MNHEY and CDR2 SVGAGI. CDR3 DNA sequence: TGTGCCAGCAGTTACTCGATTGGACAGGGTGGTCGGTCCAACGTCCTGACTTTC. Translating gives CASSYSIGQGGRSNVLTF.

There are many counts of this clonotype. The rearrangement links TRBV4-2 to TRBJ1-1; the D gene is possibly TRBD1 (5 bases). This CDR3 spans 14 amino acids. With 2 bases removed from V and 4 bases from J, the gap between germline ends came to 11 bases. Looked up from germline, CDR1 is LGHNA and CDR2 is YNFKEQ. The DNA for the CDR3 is TGTGCCAGCAGCCAAATGGGGCAGGGCACTGAAGCTTTCTTT. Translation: CASSQMGQGTEAFF.

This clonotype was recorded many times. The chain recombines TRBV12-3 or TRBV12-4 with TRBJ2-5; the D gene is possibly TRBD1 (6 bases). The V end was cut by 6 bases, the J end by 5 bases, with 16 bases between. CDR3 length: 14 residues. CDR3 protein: CASRTGTVVETQYF. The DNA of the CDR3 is TGTGCCAGCAGGACAGGAACTGTTGTGGAGACCCAGTACTTC.

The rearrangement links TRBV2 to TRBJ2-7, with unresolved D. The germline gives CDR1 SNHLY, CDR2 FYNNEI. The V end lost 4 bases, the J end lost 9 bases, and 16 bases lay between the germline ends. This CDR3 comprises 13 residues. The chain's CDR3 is CASSGSLYLAQYV. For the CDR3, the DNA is TGTGCCAGCAGTGGCTCCCTCTATCTCGCGCAGTACGTC.

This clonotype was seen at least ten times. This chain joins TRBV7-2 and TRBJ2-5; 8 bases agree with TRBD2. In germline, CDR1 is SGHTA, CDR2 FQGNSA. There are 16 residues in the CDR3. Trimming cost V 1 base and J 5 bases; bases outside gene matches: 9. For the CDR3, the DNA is TGTGCCAGCAGCTTAGGGGCTAGCGGGCGGTGGGAGACCCAGTACTTC. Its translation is CASSLGASGRWETQYF. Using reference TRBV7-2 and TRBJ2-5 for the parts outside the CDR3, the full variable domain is GAGVSQSPSNKVTEKGKDVELRCDPISGHTALYWYRQSLGQGLEFLIYFQGNSAPDKSGLPSDRFSAERTGGSVSTLTIQRTQQEDSAVYLCASSLGASGRWETQYFGPGTRLLVL.

CDR3 in DNA: TGTGCCAGCAGTTCGCCCGGTTCACCCCTCCACTTT. Translated: CASSSPGSPLHF. The V gene is TRBV6-6, the J gene TRBJ1-6; D gene unclear. Between the trimmed V and J ends, which lost 4 bases and 9 bases, there was a span of 7 bases. Looked up from germline, CDR1 is MNHNY and CDR2 is SVGAGI (reference sequence). The CDR3 runs to 12 residues.

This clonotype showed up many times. The CDR3 region is CASRRRTGAYNEQFF. CDR3 nucleotides: TGTGCCAGCAGACGAAGGACAGGGGCCTACAATGAGCAGTTCTTC. V usage is TRBV11-2 and J usage is TRBJ2-1; TRBD1 matches at 9 bases. The length of the CDR3 is 15 residues. The trim removed 6 bases at V and 2 bases at J, leaving 5 bases unmatched. Germline V lookup: CDR1 SGHAT, CDR2 FQNNGV.

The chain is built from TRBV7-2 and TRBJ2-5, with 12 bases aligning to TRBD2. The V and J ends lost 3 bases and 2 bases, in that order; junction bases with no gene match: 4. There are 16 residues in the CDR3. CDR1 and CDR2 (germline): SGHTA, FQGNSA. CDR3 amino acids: CASSLELAGGQETQYF. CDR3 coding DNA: TGTGCCAGCAGCTTGGAACTAGCGGGGGGACAAGAGACCCAGTACTTC.

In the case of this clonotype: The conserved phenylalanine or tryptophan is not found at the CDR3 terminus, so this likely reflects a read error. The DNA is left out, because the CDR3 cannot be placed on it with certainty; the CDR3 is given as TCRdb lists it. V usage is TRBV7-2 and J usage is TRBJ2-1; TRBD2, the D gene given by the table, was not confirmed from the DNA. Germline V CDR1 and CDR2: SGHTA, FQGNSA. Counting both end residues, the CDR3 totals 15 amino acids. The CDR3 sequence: CASSSQRGLAGSPFI.

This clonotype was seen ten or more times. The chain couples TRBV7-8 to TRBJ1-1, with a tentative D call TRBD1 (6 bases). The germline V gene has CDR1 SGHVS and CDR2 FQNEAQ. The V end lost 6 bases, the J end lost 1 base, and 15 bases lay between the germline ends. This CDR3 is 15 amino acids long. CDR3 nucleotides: TGTGCCAGCAGTCAATACAGGGTTGGGAACACTGAAGCTTTCTTT. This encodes CASSQYRVGNTEAFF. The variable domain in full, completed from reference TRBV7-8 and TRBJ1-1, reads GAGVSQSPRYKVAKRGQDVALRCDPISGHVSLFWYQQALGQGPEFLTYFQNEAQLDKSGLPSDRFFAERPEGSVSTLKIQRTQQEDSAVYLCASSQYRVGNTEAFFGQGTRLTVV.

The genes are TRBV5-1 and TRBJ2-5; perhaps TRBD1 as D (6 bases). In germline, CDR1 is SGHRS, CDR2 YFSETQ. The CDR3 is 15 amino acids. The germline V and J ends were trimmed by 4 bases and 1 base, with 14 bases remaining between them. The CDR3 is CASSPQTGPQETQYF. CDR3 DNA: TGCGCCAGCAGCCCACAGACAGGACCCCAAGAGACCCAGTACTTC.

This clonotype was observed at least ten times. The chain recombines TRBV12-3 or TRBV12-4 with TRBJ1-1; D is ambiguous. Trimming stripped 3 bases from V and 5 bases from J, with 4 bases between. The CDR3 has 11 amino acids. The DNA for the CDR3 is TGTGCCAGCAGTTTTTTGACTGAAGCTTTCTTT. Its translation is CASSFLTEAFF.

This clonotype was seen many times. CDR3 protein: CASSKLQASGGEGETQYF. CDR3 nucleotides: TGTGCCAGCAGCAAACTTCAGGCTAGCGGGGGGGAAGGAGAGACCCAGTACTTC. The gene calls are TRBV4-2 and TRBJ2-5; TRBD2 matches at 12 bases. The CDR3 runs 18 residues. J was trimmed by 4 bases and V by 5 bases; bases with no gene match: 14. Germline CDR1 reads LGHNA; CDR2 reads YNFKEQ.

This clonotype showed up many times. The CDR3 DNA follows: TGTGCCAGTAGTGCACTAGCGCAATTGGAAGAGACCCAGTACTTC. Translated: CASSALAQLEETQYF. The chain carries TRBV19 and TRBJ2-5, with TRBD2 matching 7 bases. The CDR3 has 15 residues. In germline, CDR1 is LNHDA, CDR2 SQIVND (reference sequence). V shed 5 bases and J 3 bases; nucleotides not matched to a gene: 9.

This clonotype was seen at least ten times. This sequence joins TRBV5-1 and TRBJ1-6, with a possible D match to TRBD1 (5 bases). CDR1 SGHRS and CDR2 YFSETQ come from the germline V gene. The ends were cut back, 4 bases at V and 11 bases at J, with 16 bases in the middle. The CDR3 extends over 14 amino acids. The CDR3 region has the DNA TGCGCCAGCAGCCCGGGGGGAATGGGGGCACCCCTCCACTTT. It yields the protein CASSPGGMGAPLHF.

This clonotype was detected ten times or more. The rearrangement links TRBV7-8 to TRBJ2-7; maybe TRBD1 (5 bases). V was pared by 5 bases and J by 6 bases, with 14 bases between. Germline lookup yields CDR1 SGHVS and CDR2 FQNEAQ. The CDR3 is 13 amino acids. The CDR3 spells CASSANPGLEQYF. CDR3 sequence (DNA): TGTGCCAGCAGCGCCAACCCAGGGCTCGAGCAGTACTTC.

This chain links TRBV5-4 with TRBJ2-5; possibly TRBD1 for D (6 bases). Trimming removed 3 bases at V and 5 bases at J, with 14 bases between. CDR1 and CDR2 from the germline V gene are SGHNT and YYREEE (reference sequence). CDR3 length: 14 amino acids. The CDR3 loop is CASSSRDTVETQYF. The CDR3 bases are TGTGCCAGCAGCTCCCGGGACACGGTCGAGACCCAGTACTTC.

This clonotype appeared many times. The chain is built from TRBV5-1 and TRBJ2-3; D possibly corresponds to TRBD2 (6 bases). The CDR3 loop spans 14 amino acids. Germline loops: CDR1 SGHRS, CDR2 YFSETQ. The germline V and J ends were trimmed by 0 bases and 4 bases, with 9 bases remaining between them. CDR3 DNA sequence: TGCGCCAGCAGCTTGGGGACGGGGGCAGATACGCAGTATTTT. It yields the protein CASSLGTGADTQYF.

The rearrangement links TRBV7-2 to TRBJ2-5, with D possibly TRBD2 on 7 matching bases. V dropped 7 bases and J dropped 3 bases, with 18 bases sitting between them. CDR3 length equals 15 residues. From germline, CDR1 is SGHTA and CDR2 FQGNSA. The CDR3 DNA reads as TGTGCCAGCAACCTCGCTGGGGGGGCGAAAGAGACCCAGTACTTC. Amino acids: CASNLAGGAKETQYF.

DNA of the CDR3: TGTGCCAGCAGCTTGGGGGTTGGACAGGGGGTATTAGAGACCCAGTACTTC. It is translated as CASSLGVGQGVLETQYF. V is TRBV5-4 and J is TRBJ2-5, with 10 bases matching TRBD1. The junction had 9 bases not matched to a gene; V was cut back by 0 bases and J by 4 bases. CDR1 is SGHNT, CDR2 YYREEE, per germline (reference sequence). This CDR3 region has 17 residues.

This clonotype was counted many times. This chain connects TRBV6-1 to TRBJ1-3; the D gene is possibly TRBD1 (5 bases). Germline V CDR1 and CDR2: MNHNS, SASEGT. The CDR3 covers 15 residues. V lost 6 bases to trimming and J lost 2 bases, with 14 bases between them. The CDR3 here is CASSPRGGTGNTIYF. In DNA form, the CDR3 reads TGTGCCAGCAGCCCTAGGGGAGGTACTGGAAACACCATATATTTT.